This T cell receptor beta chain emerged from a study of tumor T cells in aggressive B-cell lymphoma. Only in-frame clones appear in the TCRdb table, and some are missing; sequencing was by immunoSEQ multiplex PCR. Seen here are approximately 2,100 clones, around nine tenths observed once, and the top ten hold 3.4%. CDR3 length equals 14 residues. The junction had 3 bases not matched to a gene; V was cut back by 4 bases and J by 2 bases. Germline CDR1 and CDR2: ENHRY and SYGVKD. This TCR derives from an adult with diffuse large B cell lymphoma. The sample taken for sequencing was tumor tissue. The rearrangement joins TRBV10-3 to TRBJ2-7; TRBD1 matches 9 bases. CDR3: CAISAGTGPYEQYF. For the CDR3, the DNA is TGTGCCATCAGTGCCGGGACAGGGCCCTACGAGCAGTACTTC.